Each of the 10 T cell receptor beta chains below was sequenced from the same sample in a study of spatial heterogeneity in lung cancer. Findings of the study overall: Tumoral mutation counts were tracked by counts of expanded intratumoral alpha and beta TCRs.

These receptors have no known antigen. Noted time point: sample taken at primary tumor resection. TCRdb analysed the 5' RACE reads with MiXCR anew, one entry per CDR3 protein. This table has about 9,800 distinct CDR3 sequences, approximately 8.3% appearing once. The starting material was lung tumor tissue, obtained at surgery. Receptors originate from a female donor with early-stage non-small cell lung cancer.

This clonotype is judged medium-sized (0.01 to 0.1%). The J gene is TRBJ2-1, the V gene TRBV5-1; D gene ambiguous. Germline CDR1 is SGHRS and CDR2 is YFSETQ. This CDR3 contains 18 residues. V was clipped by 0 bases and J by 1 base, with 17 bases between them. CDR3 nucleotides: TGCGCCAGCAGCTTGGCTGGAAAAGGTCTAAAGTCCTACAATGAGCAGTTCTTC. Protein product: CASSLAGKGLKSYNEQFF.

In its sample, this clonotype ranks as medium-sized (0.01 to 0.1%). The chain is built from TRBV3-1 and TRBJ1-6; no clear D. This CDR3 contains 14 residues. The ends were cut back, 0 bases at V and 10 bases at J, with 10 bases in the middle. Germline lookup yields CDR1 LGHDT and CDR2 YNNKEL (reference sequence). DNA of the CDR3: TGTGCCAGCAGCCAAGATGGGCCCGCCTCACCCCTCCACTTT. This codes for CASSQDGPASPLHF.

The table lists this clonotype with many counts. CDR3 DNA: TGTGCCAGCAGCACCGGGACTAGCGGGGGGACGGCCCAGTACTTC. Amino acid sequence: CASSTGTSGGTAQYF. The chain recombines TRBV5-4 with TRBJ2-5, with 15 bases identical to TRBD2. Germline V gives CDR1 SGHNT, CDR2 YYREEE (reference sequence). This CDR3 has 15 residues. Losses at the gene ends were 4 bases for V and 9 bases for J; bases not matched to a gene: 7.

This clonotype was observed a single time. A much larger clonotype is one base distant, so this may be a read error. The chain's CDR3 is CASRTRRQGGTGELLF. The CDR3 nucleotides read TGTGCCAGCAGAACTAGGAGACAGGGAGGCACCGGGGAGCTGCTTTTT. The gene calls are TRBV6-1 and TRBJ2-2, with D possibly TRBD1 on 7 matching bases. The CDR3 runs to 16 residues. Germline V gives CDR1 MNHNS, CDR2 SASEGT.

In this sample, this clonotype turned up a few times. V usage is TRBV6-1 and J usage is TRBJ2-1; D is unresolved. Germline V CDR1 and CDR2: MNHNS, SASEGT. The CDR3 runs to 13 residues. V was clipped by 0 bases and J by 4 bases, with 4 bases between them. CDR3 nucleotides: TGTGCCAGCAGTGAAGCAGGTTACAATGAGCAGTTCTTC. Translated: CASSEAGYNEQFF.

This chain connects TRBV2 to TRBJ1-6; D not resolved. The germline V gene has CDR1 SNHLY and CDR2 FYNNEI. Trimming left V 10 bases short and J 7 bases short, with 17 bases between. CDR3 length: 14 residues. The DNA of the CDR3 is TGTGCCAAAAACCTTGGGGAGACGAATTCACCCCTCCACTTT. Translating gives CAKNLGETNSPLHF.

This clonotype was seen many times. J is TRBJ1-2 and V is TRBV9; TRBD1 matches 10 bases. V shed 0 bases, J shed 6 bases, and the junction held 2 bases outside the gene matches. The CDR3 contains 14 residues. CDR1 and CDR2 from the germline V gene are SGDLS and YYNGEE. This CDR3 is CASSVVGQGDGYTF. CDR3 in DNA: TGTGCCAGCAGCGTAGTTGGACAGGGGGATGGCTACACCTTC.

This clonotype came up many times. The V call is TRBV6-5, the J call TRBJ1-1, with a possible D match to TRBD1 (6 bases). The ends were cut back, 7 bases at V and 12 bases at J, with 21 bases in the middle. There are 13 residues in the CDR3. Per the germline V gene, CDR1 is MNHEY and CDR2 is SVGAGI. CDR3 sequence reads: CASTNRGEGLTFF. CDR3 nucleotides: TGTGCCAGCACCAATAGGGGGGAAGGCTTAACTTTCTTT.

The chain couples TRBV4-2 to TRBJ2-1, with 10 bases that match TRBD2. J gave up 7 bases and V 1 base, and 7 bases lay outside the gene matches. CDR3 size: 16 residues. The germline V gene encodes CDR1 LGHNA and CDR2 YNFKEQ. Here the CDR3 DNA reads TGTGCCAGCAGCCAAGTTGGAGCGGGGGGGCATAATGAGCAGTTCTTC. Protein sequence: CASSQVGAGGHNEQFF.

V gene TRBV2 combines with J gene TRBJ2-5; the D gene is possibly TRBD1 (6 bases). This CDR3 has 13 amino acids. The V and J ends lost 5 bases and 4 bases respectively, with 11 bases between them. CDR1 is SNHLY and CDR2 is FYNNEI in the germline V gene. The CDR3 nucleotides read TGTGCCAGCAGTAAAACAGGGTTAGAGACCCAGTACTTC. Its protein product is CASSKTGLETQYF.